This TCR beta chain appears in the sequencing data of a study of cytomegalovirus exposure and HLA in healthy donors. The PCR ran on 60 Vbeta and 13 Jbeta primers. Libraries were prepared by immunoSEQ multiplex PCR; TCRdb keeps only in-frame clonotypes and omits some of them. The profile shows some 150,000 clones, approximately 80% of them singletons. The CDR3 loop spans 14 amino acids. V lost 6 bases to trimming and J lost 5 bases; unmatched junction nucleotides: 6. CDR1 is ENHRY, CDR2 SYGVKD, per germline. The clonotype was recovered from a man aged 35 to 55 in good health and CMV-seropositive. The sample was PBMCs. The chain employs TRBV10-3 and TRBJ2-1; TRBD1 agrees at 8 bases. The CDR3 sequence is CAIRQGQANNEQFF. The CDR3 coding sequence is TGTGCCATCAGGCAGGGACAGGCAAACAATGAGCAGTTCTTC.